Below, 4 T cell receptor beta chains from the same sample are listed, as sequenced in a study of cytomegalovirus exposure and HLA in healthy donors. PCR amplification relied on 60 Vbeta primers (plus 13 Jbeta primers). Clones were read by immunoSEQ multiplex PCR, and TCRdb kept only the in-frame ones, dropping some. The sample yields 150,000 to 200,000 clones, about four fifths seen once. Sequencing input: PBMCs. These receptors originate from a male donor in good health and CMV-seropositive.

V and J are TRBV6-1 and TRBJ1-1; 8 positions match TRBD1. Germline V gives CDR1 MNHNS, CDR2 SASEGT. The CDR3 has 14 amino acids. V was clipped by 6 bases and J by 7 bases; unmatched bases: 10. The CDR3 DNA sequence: TGTGCCAGCAGACCGACAGGGGAACTTAGTGAAGCTTTCTTT. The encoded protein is CASRPTGELSEAFF.

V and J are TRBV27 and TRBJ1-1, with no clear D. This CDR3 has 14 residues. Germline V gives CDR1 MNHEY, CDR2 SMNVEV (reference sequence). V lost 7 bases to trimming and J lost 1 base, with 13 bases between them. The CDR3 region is CASTEWAGNTEAFF. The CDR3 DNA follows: TGTGCCAGCACCGAGTGGGCCGGGAACACTGAAGCTTTCTTT.

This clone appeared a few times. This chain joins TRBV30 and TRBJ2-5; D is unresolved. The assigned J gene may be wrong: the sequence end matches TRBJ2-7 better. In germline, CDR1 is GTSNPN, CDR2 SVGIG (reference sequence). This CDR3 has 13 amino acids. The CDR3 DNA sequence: TGTGCCTGGACGCGGAGTATTAGCTACGAGCAGTACTTC. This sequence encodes CAWTRSISYEQYF.

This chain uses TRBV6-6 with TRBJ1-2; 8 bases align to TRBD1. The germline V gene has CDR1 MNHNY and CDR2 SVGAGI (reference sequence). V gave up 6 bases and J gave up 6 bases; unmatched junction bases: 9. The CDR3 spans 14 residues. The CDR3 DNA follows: TGTGCCAGCAGAACTGGACAGGGAGGGGATGGCTACACCTTC. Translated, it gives CASRTGQGGDGYTF.